This T cell receptor beta chain was captured in a study of long-term antiretroviral therapy in people with HIV. Study results and limitations: Diversity increased after ART yet remained lower than in transplant donor controls. Clonal populations expanded prior to ART predominated within the repertoire at all time points.

The germline V gene has CDR1 SGHNT and CDR2 YYREEE (reference sequence). CDR3 length equals 15 residues. Trimming left V 5 bases short and J 8 bases short, with 22 bases between. All donors provided no fewer than one pre-ART and no fewer than two post-ART PBMC samples. Run at survey level, the immunoSEQ assay was version v3.0. Only in-frame clones appear in the TCRdb table, and some are missing; sequencing was by immunoSEQ multiplex PCR. Among 26,000 or so clones listed, roughly 78% were seen once. With respect to this clone: Antigen: not known.

This receptor was identified in a man between 18 and 29 years old with HIV. This specimen consisted of unsorted PBMCs, obtained 1.5 years before starting antiretroviral therapy. The V gene is TRBV5-4, the J gene TRBJ1-2; D remains unclear. CDR3 region: CASRSRTSALGGYTF. The CDR3 DNA sequence: TGTGCCAGCAGGTCCAGGACTTCGGCTCTCGGCGGCTACACCTTC.